The 7 T cell receptor beta chains below all came from one sample that was sequenced in a study of spatial heterogeneity in lung cancer. TCRdb re-analysed the 5' RACE reads in MiXCR, keeping a single row per CDR3 protein. Altogether around 87,000 distinct CDR3 sequences are present, 9.5% to 15% being singletons, with the ten largest covering about 40%. Time point: sample taken at primary tumor resection. Source: PBMCs, taken at surgery. The source of these receptors is a male donor with early-stage non-small cell lung cancer.

This clonotype was detected a few times. A junction boundary mismatches the germline segment, possibly from a read error. V usage is TRBV10-3 and J usage is TRBJ2-1; weak D call: TRBD2 (6 bases). This CDR3 has 18 amino acids. Germline-derived CDR1 and CDR2 are ENHRY and SYGVKD. CDR3: CTISAVKYEASAYNEQFF. The CDR3 DNA reads as TGTACCATCAGTGCCGTCAAATATGAGGCTAGCGCTTACAATGAGCAGTTCTTC.

For the CDR3, the DNA is TGCAGTACATTACGGGAGGGCGTCGCTACATACGAGCAGTACTTC. It encodes CSTLREGVATYEQYF. The V call is TRBV20-1, the J call TRBJ2-7, with TRBD2 identical over 8 bases. CDR1 and CDR2 (germline): DFQATT, SNEGSKA (reference sequence). CDR3 length: 15 residues. The trim removed 8 bases at V and 4 bases at J, leaving 16 bases unmatched.

This clonotype was detected only a few times. The chain uses TRBV6-1 and TRBJ1-4; the D gene is possibly TRBD1 (6 bases). CDR1 and CDR2 (germline): MNHNS, SASEGT. The CDR3 is made up of 15 amino acids. The V and J ends lost 0 bases and 8 bases respectively, with 13 bases between them. The CDR3 DNA sequence: TGTGCCAGCAGTGAAGCTCAGGGGTCGGGGGAAAAACTGTTTTTT. This gives the protein CASSEAQGSGEKLFF.

This chain connects TRBV18 to TRBJ2-1; 7 bases are shared with TRBD2. CDR1 and CDR2 (germline): KGHSH, LQKENI. V trimming: 3 bases; J trimming: 9 bases; junction bases outside the gene matches: 11. The CDR3 covers 15 residues. The CDR3 protein is CASSPAGERVGEQFF. The CDR3, as DNA: TGTGCCAGCTCACCTGCGGGAGAAAGGGTCGGTGAGCAGTTCTTC. The full variable domain, with the rest looked up from reference TRBV18 and TRBJ2-1, is NAGVMQNPRHLVRRRGQEARLRCSPMKGHSHVYWYRQLPEEGLKFMVYLQKENIIDESGMPKERFSAEFPKEGPSILRIQQVVRGDSAAYFCASSPAGERVGEQFFGPGTRLTVL.

V gene TRBV20-1 combines with J gene TRBJ2-1, with D perhaps being TRBD1 or TRBD2 (6 bases each). V dropped 5 bases and J dropped 0 bases, with 14 bases sitting between them. CDR1 and CDR2 (germline): DFQATT, SNEGSKA (reference sequence). CDR3 length: 15 residues. CDR3 region: CSAGGGMSSYNEQFF. The CDR3 nucleotides are TGCAGTGCTGGGGGCGGGATGAGCTCCTACAATGAGCAGTTCTTC.

The V and J genes are TRBV5-5 and TRBJ2-1; 8 bases are shared with TRBD2. Germline V gene sequence: CDR1 SGHKS, CDR2 YYEKEE (reference sequence). Trimming at V came to 0 bases and at J to 9 bases, leaving 2 bases not matched to a gene. The CDR3 runs to 13 residues. The CDR3: CASSLDGRGEQFF. In DNA form, the CDR3 reads TGTGCCAGCAGCTTGGACGGGAGGGGTGAGCAGTTCTTC. Full variable domain (remainder filled in from reference TRBV5-5 and TRBJ2-1): DAGVTQSPTHLIKTRGQQVTLRCSPISGHKSVSWYQQVLGQGPQFIFQYYEKEERGRGNFPDRFSARQFPNYSSELNVNALLLGDSALYLCASSLDGRGEQFFGPGTRLTVL.

The chain combines TRBV5-1 with TRBJ2-5; TRBD2 matches at 10 bases. V lost 3 bases, J lost 4 bases, and 6 bases stayed unmatched. This CDR3 contains 15 residues. Germline CDR1 is SGHRS and CDR2 is YFSETQ. The CDR3 nucleotides read TGCGCCAGCAGCTCCGGGACTAGCGTACGAGAGACCCAGTACTTC. This encodes CASSSGTSVRETQYF.